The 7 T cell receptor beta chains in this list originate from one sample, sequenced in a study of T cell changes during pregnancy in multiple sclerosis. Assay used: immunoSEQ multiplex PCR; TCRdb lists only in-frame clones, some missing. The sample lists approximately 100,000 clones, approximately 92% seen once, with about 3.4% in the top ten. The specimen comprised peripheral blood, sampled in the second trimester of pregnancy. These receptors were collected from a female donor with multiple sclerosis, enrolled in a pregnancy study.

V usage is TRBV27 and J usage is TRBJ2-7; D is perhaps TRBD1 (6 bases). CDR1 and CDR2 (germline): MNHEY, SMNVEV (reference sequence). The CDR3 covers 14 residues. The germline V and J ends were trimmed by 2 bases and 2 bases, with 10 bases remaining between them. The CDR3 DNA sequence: TGTGCCAGCAGTTTAGATCAGGGGCCCTACGAGCAGTACTTC. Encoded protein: CASSLDQGPYEQYF.

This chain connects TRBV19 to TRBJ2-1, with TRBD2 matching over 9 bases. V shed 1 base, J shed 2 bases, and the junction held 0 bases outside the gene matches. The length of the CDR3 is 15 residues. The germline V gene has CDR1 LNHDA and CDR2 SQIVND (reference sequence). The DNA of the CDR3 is TGTGCCAGTAGTATAGCTAGCGGGACCTACAATGAGCAGTTCTTC. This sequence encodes CASSIASGTYNEQFF.

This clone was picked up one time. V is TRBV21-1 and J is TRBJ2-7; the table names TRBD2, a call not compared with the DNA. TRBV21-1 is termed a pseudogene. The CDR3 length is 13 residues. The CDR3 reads CASSTSGAYEQYF. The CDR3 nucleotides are TGTGCCAGCAGTACTAGCGGGGCCTACGAGCAGTACTTC.

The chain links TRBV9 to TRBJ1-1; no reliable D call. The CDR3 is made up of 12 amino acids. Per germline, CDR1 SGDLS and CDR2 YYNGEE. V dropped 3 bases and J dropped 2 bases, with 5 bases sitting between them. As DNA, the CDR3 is TGTGCCAGCAGCGGGCCCAACACTGAAGCTTTCTTT. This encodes CASSGPNTEAFF.

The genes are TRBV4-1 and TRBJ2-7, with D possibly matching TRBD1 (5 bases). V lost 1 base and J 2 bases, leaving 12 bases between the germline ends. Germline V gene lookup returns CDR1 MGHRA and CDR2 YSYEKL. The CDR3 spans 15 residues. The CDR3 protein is CASSQAGDSTYEQYF. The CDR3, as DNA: TGCGCCAGCAGCCAAGCGGGTGACAGTACCTACGAGCAGTACTTC.

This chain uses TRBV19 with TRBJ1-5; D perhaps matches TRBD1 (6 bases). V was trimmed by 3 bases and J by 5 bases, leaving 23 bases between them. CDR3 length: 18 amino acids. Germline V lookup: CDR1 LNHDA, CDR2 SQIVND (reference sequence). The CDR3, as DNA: TGTGCCAGTAGTATTGGCAGGGGATGGGGGCTTGGGGATCAGCCCCAGCATTTT. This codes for CASSIGRGWGLGDQPQHF.

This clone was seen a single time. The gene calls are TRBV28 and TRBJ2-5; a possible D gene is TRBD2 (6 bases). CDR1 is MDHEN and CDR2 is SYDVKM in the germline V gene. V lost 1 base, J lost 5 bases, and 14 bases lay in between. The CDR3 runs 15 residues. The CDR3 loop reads CASSLFGAGRETQYF. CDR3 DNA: TGTGCCAGCAGTTTATTCGGGGCAGGGAGGGAGACCCAGTACTTC.